Shown below are 26 T cell receptor beta chains from a single sample sequenced in a study of T cells in Graves' hyperthyroidism and ophthalmopathy. Amplification targeted TCR beta CDR3 regions from RNA transcripts. TCR CDR3 regions were first amplified by RT-PCR with HTBI primers. TCRdb re-analysed the multiplex PCR reads in MiXCR, keeping a single row per CDR3 protein. Of around 600,000 distinct CDR3 sequences detected, 14% appear once; the ten largest clones hold roughly 7.7%. Sequenced input: blood. All receptors come from a woman under 30 with Graves' ophthalmopathy.

In the case of this clonotype: Its ends do not fully match the called genes, so a read error is possible. The chain joins TRBV11-1 to TRBJ1-1; TRBD1 aligns across 7 bases. The V gene's germline CDR1 is SGHAT and CDR2 FQDESV (reference sequence). The CDR3 consists of 16 residues. In DNA form, the CDR3 reads TGCGCCAGCAGCCAAGGCGTTCCAGGGGGATTGGGTGAAGCTTTCTTT. Its protein product is CASSQGVPGGLGEAFF.

The table lists this clonotype with a count of one. Its ends do not fully match the called genes, so a read error is possible. The genes are TRBV29-1 and TRBJ2-5; weak D call: TRBD2 (6 bases). Germline V lookup: CDR1 SQVTM, CDR2 ANQGSEA. CDR3 length equals 8 residues. The CDR3 DNA reads TGCAGCGTAGGAGGAGGGGACTTC. Translated: CSVGGGDF.

This clonotype was recorded at least ten times. The rearrangement uses TRBV24-1 and TRBJ2-5, with TRBD1 as a possible D gene (6 bases). Germline values: CDR1 KGHDR, CDR2 SFDVKD. The CDR3 covers 17 residues. V dropped 6 bases and J dropped 1 base, with 20 bases sitting between them. In nucleotides, the CDR3 is TGTGCCACCAGTCCCTGGGGTCCGACAGGACGCCAAGAGACCCAGTACTTC. Translation gives CATSPWGPTGRQETQYF.

Ten or more counts support this clonotype. This chain connects TRBV9 to TRBJ2-7, with D tentatively TRBD1 or TRBD2 (5 bases each). From germline, CDR1 is SGDLS and CDR2 YYNGEE. V dropped 5 bases and J dropped 3 bases, with 12 bases sitting between them. This CDR3 comprises 13 residues. This CDR3 reads CASSRDPFYEQYF. CDR3 DNA: TGTGCCAGCAGTCGGGACCCCTTCTACGAGCAGTACTTC. Based on the CDR3 plus reference TRBV9 and TRBJ2-7, the full variable domain is DSGVTQTPKHLITATGQRVTLRCSPRSGDLSVYWYQQSLDQGLQFLIQYYNGEERAKGNILERFSAQQFPDLHSELNLSSLELGDSALYFCASSRDPFYEQYFGPGTRLTVT.

This clonotype was detected many times. The chain recombines TRBV6-2 or TRBV6-3 with TRBJ2-1; 8 bases agree with TRBD2. CDR1 and CDR2 (germline): MNHEY, SVGEGT. The CDR3 runs 16 residues. The trim removed 4 bases at V and 6 bases at J, leaving 11 bases unmatched. The CDR3 nucleotides are TGTGCCAGCAGTTCCTTCCCTAGCGGGTTAGGCAATGAGCAGTTCTTC. It codes for CASSSFPSGLGNEQFF.

The table lists this clonotype with many counts. The V and J genes are TRBV28 and TRBJ2-1; 8 nucleotides line up with TRBD2. This CDR3 is 16 amino acids long. Trimming took 5 bases from V and 1 from J; bases not matched to a gene: 7. Germline CDR1 MDHEN, CDR2 SYDVKM. CDR3: CASSALAGGSYNEQFF. CDR3 sequence (DNA): TGTGCCAGCAGTGCCCTAGCGGGTGGGTCCTACAATGAGCAGTTCTTC.

This clonotype came up many times. This chain uses TRBV20-1 with TRBJ2-3, with TRBD2 matching 8 bases. The trim removed 7 bases at V and 5 bases at J, leaving 2 bases unmatched. The CDR3 spans 11 residues. Germline V lookup: CDR1 DFQATT, CDR2 SNEGSKA (reference sequence). The CDR3 DNA sequence: TGCAGTGTGAGCGGGAGAGATACGCAGTATTTT. Protein product: CSVSGRDTQYF.

The genes are TRBV9 and TRBJ2-3, with a weak D call TRBD1 (5 bases). CDR3 length: 15 residues. Trimming stripped 3 bases from V and 0 bases from J, with 11 bases between. Per germline, CDR1 SGDLS and CDR2 YYNGEE. CDR3 sequence reads: CASSARASSTDTQYF. The CDR3 region has the DNA TGTGCCAGCAGCGCCAGGGCTTCTAGCACAGATACGCAGTATTTT.

On this clonotype itself: At one of its ends the junction is not consistent with the germline gene, which may arise from a read error. The chain joins TRBV28 to TRBJ1-5; 9 nucleotides match TRBD1. The CDR3 has 17 residues. The V gene's germline CDR1 is MDHEN and CDR2 SYDVKM. The CDR3 DNA sequence: TGTGCCAGCAGCCGAAGTCCGAGACAGGGGGTGAATCAGCCCCGGCATTTT. It yields the protein CASSRSPRQGVNQPRHF. Full variable domain (remainder filled in from reference TRBV28 and TRBJ1-5): DVKVTQSSRYLVKRTGEKVFLECVQDMDHENMFWYRQDPGLGLRLIYFSYDVKMKEKGDIPEGYSVSREKKERFSLILESASTNQTSMYLCASSRSPRQGVNQPRHFGDGTRLSIL.

This clonotype was recorded many times. The chain uses TRBV18 and TRBJ2-7; 12 bases match TRBD2. This CDR3 has 16 residues. The V gene end was trimmed by 0 bases and the J gene end by 5 bases; junction bases not matched to a gene: 5. Germline values: CDR1 KGHSH, CDR2 LQKENI. The CDR3 region is CASSPPRLAGADEQYF. In DNA form, the CDR3 reads TGTGCCAGCTCACCACCCAGACTAGCGGGAGCCGACGAGCAGTACTTC.

This clonotype was detected many times. This chain uses TRBV6-2 or TRBV6-3 with TRBJ1-1; D gene uncertain. Trimming cost V 4 bases and J 4 bases, with 7 bases left between them. Germline V gene lookup returns CDR1 MNHEY and CDR2 SVGEGT. This CDR3 has 12 residues. The CDR3 DNA is TGTGCCAGCAGTTCCTCCGCCACTGAAGCTTTCTTT. Its translation is CASSSSATEAFF.

This chain links TRBV4-1 with TRBJ2-2; no clear D gene. The CDR3 contains 14 residues. Germline assignment: CDR1 MGHRA and CDR2 YSYEKL. V was clipped by 1 base and J by 6 bases, with 9 bases between them. The CDR3: CASSQVSSAGELFF. CDR3 coding DNA: TGCGCCAGCAGCCAAGTGAGTTCGGCCGGGGAGCTGTTTTTT.

This clonotype was found many times. This chain uses TRBV12-3 or TRBV12-4 with TRBJ1-3, with D perhaps matching TRBD1 (6 bases). Trimming took off 0 bases at V and 0 bases at J, with 15 bases between the two ends. The CDR3 spans 18 residues. DNA of the CDR3: TGTGCCAGCAGTTTAGCCGGGGGCCGGTCTCACTCTGGAAACACCATATATTTT. Amino acids: CASSLAGGRSHSGNTIYF.

This chain joins TRBV5-6 and TRBJ1-5; D is unclear. The CDR3 totals 15 residues. The V end was cut by 2 bases, the J end by 3 bases, with 12 bases between. Germline values: CDR1 SGHDT, CDR2 YYEEEE. The CDR3 sequence: CASSFGRRINQPQHF. In DNA form, the CDR3 reads TGTGCCAGCAGCTTCGGGCGACGGATCAATCAGCCCCAGCATTTT. Together with reference TRBV5-6 and TRBJ1-5, the CDR3 gives the full variable domain: DAGVTQSPTHLIKTRGQQVTLRCSPKSGHDTVSWYQQALGQGPQFIFQYYEEEERQRGNFPDRFSGHQFPNYSSELNVNALLLGDSALYLCASSFGRRINQPQHFGDGTRLSIL.

This clonotype has a handful of counts. The genes are TRBV29-1 and TRBJ1-4; weak D call: TRBD1 (6 bases). Looked up from germline, CDR1 is SQVTM and CDR2 is ANQGSEA. V gave up 6 bases and J gave up 11 bases, with 19 bases separating them. The CDR3 extends over 13 amino acids. The CDR3: CSVTDRLGRKLFF. CDR3 DNA sequence: TGCAGCGTCACCGACAGGTTAGGCAGGAAACTGTTTTTT.

Many counts were recorded for this clonotype. This chain links TRBV20-1 with TRBJ2-3; the D gene could be TRBD1 or TRBD2 (5 bases each). This CDR3 region has 15 residues. Trimming removed 5 bases at V and 1 base at J, with 16 bases between. Germline V gene lookup returns CDR1 DFQATT and CDR2 SNEGSKA (reference sequence). The CDR3 nucleotides read TGCAGTGCTGCAGGCTTCCGAGGGGGCACAGATACGCAGTATTTT. This codes for CSAAGFRGGTDTQYF.

The V call is TRBV29-1, the J call TRBJ2-1; D is unclear. Germline CDR1 is SQVTM and CDR2 is ANQGSEA. The CDR3 has 10 residues. V was shortened by 5 bases and J by 5 bases, with 4 bases between the two germline ends. CDR3 sequence reads: CSVTNNEQFF. CDR3 coding DNA: TGCAGCGTTACGAACAATGAGCAGTTCTTC.

The V call is TRBV12-5, the J call TRBJ1-5; D remains ambiguous. This CDR3 has 14 amino acids. The germline V gene has CDR1 LGHNT and CDR2 FRNRAP. The V and J ends lost 3 bases and 9 bases respectively, with 15 bases between them. As DNA, the CDR3 is TGTGCTAGTGGTTTCGCTGTCCGGGCATCGCCCCAGCATTTT. Translation gives CASGFAVRASPQHF.

The chain recombines TRBV20-1 with TRBJ2-2, with 12 bases matching TRBD2. The V and J ends lost 6 bases and 5 bases, in that order; junction bases with no gene match: 16. This CDR3 contains 18 residues. CDR1 DFQATT and CDR2 SNEGSKA come from the germline V gene (reference sequence). CDR3 amino acids: CSARLAGELWYDTGELFF. CDR3 sequence (DNA): TGCAGTGCCAGACTAGCGGGAGAATTGTGGTATGATACCGGGGAGCTGTTTTTT.

The chain combines TRBV25-1 with TRBJ2-5; no clear D. CDR1 and CDR2 (germline): MGHDK, SYGVNS. The V end lost 9 bases, the J end lost 7 bases, and 21 bases lay between the germline ends. The CDR3 has 14 residues. DNA for the CDR3: TGTGCCAGTGCAGGTCGACTGATTTTAGGGACCCAGTACTTC. Translating gives CASAGRLILGTQYF.

This clonotype was detected many times. The chain has TRBV10-3 and TRBJ2-7; D may be TRBD1 (5 bases). The CDR3 extends over 14 amino acids. Trimming cost V 6 bases and J 6 bases, with 18 bases left between them. In germline, CDR1 is ENHRY, CDR2 SYGVKD. In DNA form, the CDR3 reads TGTGCCATCAGGGGCGGCCAGGGTGGCGCCGAGCAGTACTTC. It is translated as CAIRGGQGGAEQYF.

This clonotype was recorded at least ten times. The chain carries TRBV12-3 or TRBV12-4 and TRBJ2-2; D not resolved. V was cut by 5 bases and J by 6 bases, with 4 bases left in between. The CDR3 loop spans 11 amino acids. The CDR3 coding sequence is TGTGCCAGCAGTCATCCCGGGGAGCTGTTTTTT. The encoded protein is CASSHPGELFF.

This clonotype was observed many times. J is TRBJ2-3 and V is TRBV27; D possibly matches TRBD1 or TRBD2 (5 bases each). The CDR3 covers 13 residues. Looked up from germline, CDR1 is MNHEY and CDR2 is SMNVEV (reference sequence). V lost 7 bases and J 3 bases, leaving 11 bases between the germline ends. CDR3: CASTPWGTDTQYF. The CDR3 region has the DNA TGTGCCAGCACCCCTTGGGGGACAGATACGCAGTATTTT.

At least ten counts were recorded for this clonotype. V gene TRBV27 combines with J gene TRBJ2-7; 8 bases agree with TRBD2. There are 14 residues in the CDR3. Looked up from germline, CDR1 is MNHEY and CDR2 is SMNVEV (reference sequence). The V gene end was trimmed by 1 base and the J gene end by 7 bases; junction bases not matched to a gene: 6. CDR3 nucleotide sequence: TGTGCCAGCAGTTTATGGAGCGGGAGTGAAGAGCAGTACTTC. As protein: CASSLWSGSEEQYF.

This clonotype was picked up a small number of times. The chain links TRBV6-1 to TRBJ2-2; 8 positions match TRBD1. This CDR3 region has 15 residues. The germline CDR1 and CDR2 sequences are MNHNS and SASEGT. With 6 bases clipped from V and 2 bases from J, the junction kept 5 bases outside the gene matches. The CDR3 coding sequence is TGTGCCAGCAGCGTGGGACAGGTAAACACCGGGGAGCTGTTTTTT. Protein sequence: CASSVGQVNTGELFF.

This clonotype was detected once. This chain joins TRBV28 and TRBJ1-3, with D maybe TRBD1 (6 bases). The CDR3 covers 14 residues. Per germline, CDR1 MDHEN and CDR2 SYDVKM. The V end was cut by 8 bases, the J end by 0 bases, with 11 bases between. For the CDR3, the DNA is TGTGCCAGCCTGGACAGTGCCTCTGGAAACACCATATATTTT. Its protein is CASLDSASGNTIYF.